These 20 T cell receptor beta chains came from one sample sequenced in a study of T cell repertoires in cytomegalovirus infection. TCRdb re-called the reads through MiXCR, storing one row per CDR3 protein. Of some 440,000 distinct CDR3 sequences in the sample, roughly 30% were seen once. The sequencing input was PBMCs. The receptors stem from a human donor in good health (CMV status not recorded). Some clones in this sample may be carry-over from other donors' samples.

This chain uses TRBV7-2 with TRBJ2-2; possibly TRBD2 for D (6 bases). Between the trimmed V and J ends, which lost 6 bases and 6 bases, there was a span of 17 bases. The CDR3 contains 15 residues. The germline gives CDR1 SGHTA, CDR2 FQGNSA. The CDR3 loop reads CASRPGLPGAGELFF. Here the CDR3 DNA reads TGTGCCAGCAGGCCCGGACTCCCGGGGGCCGGGGAGCTGTTTTTT.

This clonotype appeared a few times. The chain joins TRBV7-2 to TRBJ1-3; D is undetermined. The CDR3 extends over 17 amino acids. V was cut by 1 base and J by 0 bases, with 13 bases left in between. Germline CDR1 SGHTA, CDR2 FQGNSA. For the CDR3, the DNA is TGTGCCAGCAGCTTAGTGGCTCACAGCATCTCTGGAAACACCATATATTTT. It yields the protein CASSLVAHSISGNTIYF. The full variable domain, its missing parts supplied by reference TRBV7-2 and TRBJ1-3, is GAGVSQSPSNKVTEKGKDVELRCDPISGHTALYWYRQSLGQGLEFLIYFQGNSAPDKSGLPSDRFSAERTGGSVSTLTIQRTQQEDSAVYLCASSLVAHSISGNTIYFGEGSWLTVV.

The J gene is TRBJ2-1, the V gene TRBV12-3 or TRBV12-4, with TRBD2 identical over 12 bases. The J segment lost 0 bases and the V segment lost 6 bases, leaving 24 bases of the junction unmatched. The CDR3 is 23 amino acids. This CDR3 reads CASRVGGTVRTSGVVSSYNEQFF. The DNA for the CDR3 is TGTGCCAGCAGGGTGGGTGGGACGGTGAGGACTAGCGGGGTAGTGTCCTCCTACAATGAGCAGTTCTTC.

The CDR3 DNA sequence: TGTGCCAGCATCACGGGGTGGGCACCAACTGAAGCTTTCTTT. It encodes CASITGWAPTEAFF. The chain is built from TRBV12-3 or TRBV12-4 and TRBJ1-1; D unresolved. This CDR3 region has 14 residues. The ends were cut back, 7 bases at V and 5 bases at J, with 17 bases in the middle.

This sequence joins TRBV27 and TRBJ2-1; the D gene is possibly TRBD2 (7 bases). Germline V CDR1 and CDR2: MNHEY, SMNVEV (reference sequence). V was cut by 8 bases and J by 3 bases, with 14 bases left in between. The CDR3 length is 14 residues. The DNA for the CDR3 is TGTGCCAGCGGGGGAGGGGGGGTCTACAATGAGCAGTTCTTC. It codes for CASGGGGVYNEQFF.

This clonotype was detected only a few times. The chain couples TRBV27 to TRBJ1-1, with D unclear. V was shortened by 8 bases and J by 4 bases, with 11 bases between the two germline ends. CDR1 is MNHEY and CDR2 is SMNVEV in the germline V gene (reference sequence). The CDR3 contains 12 residues. The CDR3 region has the DNA TGTGCCAGCGGAAAATGGACCACTGAAGCTTTCTTT. Encoded protein: CASGKWTTEAFF.

The gene calls are TRBV11-2 and TRBJ2-7; 7 bases match TRBD1. J gave up 2 bases and V 6 bases, and 4 bases lay outside the gene matches. Germline CDR1 is SGHAT and CDR2 is FQNNGV. The CDR3 is 13 amino acids. CDR3: CASRGDRPYEQYF. The CDR3 DNA reads TGTGCCAGCAGGGGGGACAGACCCTACGAGCAGTACTTC.

This clonotype was counted between two and nine times. This chain links TRBV7-8 with TRBJ2-7; tentatively, D is TRBD1 (5 bases). The CDR3 is made up of 14 amino acids. V lost 1 base to trimming and J lost 4 bases, with 11 bases between them. Germline CDR1 and CDR2: SGHVS and FQNEAQ. CDR3 DNA sequence: TGTGCCAGCAGCTTAGACAGGTCACGATACGAGCAGTACTTC. This codes for CASSLDRSRYEQYF.

This rearrangement joins TRBV6-5 to TRBJ2-1; weak D call: TRBD2 (6 bases). The germline gives CDR1 MNHEY, CDR2 SVGAGI. Trimming removed 3 bases from V and 6 bases from J, with 21 bases in between. This CDR3 has 17 amino acids. The CDR3 sequence: CASSYDPATLGGNEQFF. Here the CDR3 DNA reads TGTGCCAGCAGTTATGACCCCGCTACCCTCGGGGGCAATGAGCAGTTCTTC.

V gene TRBV19 combines with J gene TRBJ1-5; D not certain. In germline, CDR1 is LNHDA, CDR2 SQIVND (reference sequence). V lost 0 bases and J 3 bases, leaving 12 bases between the germline ends. CDR3 size: 16 residues. CDR3 sequence (DNA): TGTGCCAGTAGTATAGATGCGAGGCCAGTCAATCAGCCCCAGCATTTT. Its translation: CASSIDARPVNQPQHF.

The genes are TRBV5-4 and TRBJ2-3, with 10 bases fitting TRBD2. Germline V gene sequence: CDR1 SGHNT, CDR2 YYREEE (reference sequence). V lost 4 bases and J lost 1; bases outside the gene matches: 9. The CDR3 consists of 17 residues. In DNA, the CDR3 is TGTGCCAGCAGCCTTCGAAGACTAGCGGGCGGCACAGATACGCAGTATTTT. It encodes CASSLRRLAGGTDTQYF. The full variable domain, in which reference TRBV5-4 and TRBJ2-3 provide the parts outside the CDR3, is ETGVTQSPTHLIKTRGQQVTLRCSSQSGHNTVSWYQQALGQGPQFIFQYYREEENGRGNFPPRFSGLQFPNYSSELNVNALELDDSALYLCASSLRRLAGGTDTQYFGPGTRLTVL.

This clonotype occurred a few times. The chain is built from TRBV7-9 and TRBJ2-5; D ambiguous. V was cut by 1 base and J by 5 bases, with 14 bases left in between. The germline gives CDR1 SEHNR, CDR2 FQNEAQ (reference sequence). The CDR3 has 15 amino acids. CDR3 nucleotides: TGTGCCAGCAGCTTAGTAGCACGTCCTTGGGAGACCCAGTACTTC. It yields the protein CASSLVARPWETQYF. The full variable domain, completed using reference TRBV7-9 and TRBJ2-5, is DTGVSQNPRHKITKRGQNVTFRCDPISEHNRLYWYRQTLGQGPEFLTYFQNEAQLEKSRLLSDRFSAERPKGSFSTLEIQRTEQGDSAMYLCASSLVARPWETQYFGPGTRLLVL.

Only one count was recorded for this clonotype. The chain carries TRBV2 and TRBJ1-1; 8 bases fit TRBD1. Per germline, CDR1 SNHLY and CDR2 FYNNEI. The V segment lost 6 bases and the J segment 1 base; nucleotides outside the gene matches: 7. The CDR3 covers 15 residues. CDR3 protein: CASRGVGTGNTEAFF. Written as DNA, the CDR3 is TGTGCCAGCAGGGGTGTTGGGACAGGGAACACTGAAGCTTTCTTT.

The V gene is TRBV4-1, the J gene TRBJ1-1; D is unresolved. The germline V gene has CDR1 MGHRA and CDR2 YSYEKL. The CDR3 spans 14 residues. The V end lost 0 bases, the J end lost 6 bases, and 11 bases lay between the germline ends. CDR3 bases: TGCGCCAGCAGCCAAGATAGTGTGGAATCTGAAGCTTTCTTT. This sequence encodes CASSQDSVESEAFF.

The chain couples TRBV5-1 to TRBJ2-2; possibly TRBD1 for D (5 bases). V was cut by 1 base and J by 0 bases, with 10 bases left in between. This CDR3 contains 16 residues. In germline, CDR1 is SGHRS, CDR2 YFSETQ. This CDR3 reads CASSLMVRANTGELFF. Here the CDR3 DNA reads TGCGCCAGCAGCTTGATGGTCAGGGCGAACACCGGGGAGCTGTTTTTT.

The chain is built from TRBV7-9 and TRBJ1-3, with D perhaps TRBD1 (5 bases). V lost 4 bases and J 8 bases, leaving 18 bases between the germline ends. The CDR3 length is 15 residues. Germline V CDR1 and CDR2: SEHNR, FQNEAQ (reference sequence). In DNA form, the CDR3 reads TGTGCCAGCAGCTCCGGGGACCGTGTGGGAGACACCATATATTTT. It encodes CASSSGDRVGDTIYF.

The chain is built from TRBV6-1 and TRBJ1-1; TRBD1 might be the D (5 bases). Germline CDR1 MNHNS, CDR2 SASEGT. V was cut by 6 bases and J by 4 bases, with 12 bases left in between. CDR3 length: 13 amino acids. The CDR3 DNA is TGTGCCAGCAGCCAGGGTCCGGCCACTGAAGCTTTCTTT. Amino acid sequence: CASSQGPATEAFF.

The rearrangement links TRBV12-3 or TRBV12-4 to TRBJ2-7; no clear D. CDR3 length equals 17 residues. V lost 3 bases to trimming and J lost 3 bases, with 21 bases between them. In DNA, the CDR3 is TGTGCCAGCAGTTTGGGCCCCATTGGGGTCCGCCTCTACGAGCAGTACTTC. It translates to CASSLGPIGVRLYEQYF.

The chain is built from TRBV7-9 and TRBJ1-2, with unresolved D. CDR1 and CDR2 (germline): SEHNR, FQNEAQ (reference sequence). V lost 3 bases to trimming and J lost 2 bases, with 10 bases between them. This CDR3 is 14 amino acids long. The CDR3 loop is CASSFGEGNYGYTF. Here the CDR3 DNA reads TGTGCCAGCAGCTTTGGGGAGGGAAACTATGGCTACACCTTC. Looking up the rest from reference TRBV7-9 and TRBJ1-2 gives the full variable domain: DTGVSQNPRHKITKRGQNVTFRCDPISEHNRLYWYRQTLGQGPEFLTYFQNEAQLEKSRLLSDRFSAERPKGSFSTLEIQRTEQGDSAMYLCASSFGEGNYGYTFGSGTRLTVV.

The chain joins TRBV5-1 to TRBJ1-2, with 7 bases identical to TRBD1. Germline lookup yields CDR1 SGHRS and CDR2 YFSETQ. V lost 2 bases and J lost 8; bases outside the gene matches: 9. This CDR3 has 14 residues. The CDR3 spells CASSFGQVASGYTF. CDR3 bases: TGCGCCAGCAGCTTTGGACAGGTGGCGAGCGGCTACACCTTC. The full variable domain, completed using reference TRBV5-1 and TRBJ1-2, is KAGVTQTPRYLIKTRGQQVTLSCSPISGHRSVSWYQQTPGQGLQFLFEYFSETQRNKGNFPGRFSGRQFSNSRSEMNVSTLELGDSALYLCASSFGQVASGYTFGSGTRLTVV.